The clone carrying this TCR beta chain was found a few times. The data stem from a study of long-term antiretroviral therapy in people with HIV. CDR1 is SGHTA and CDR2 is FQGTGA in the germline V gene. This CDR3 is 14 amino acids long. Trimming removed 5 bases at V and 7 bases at J, with 15 bases between. Version v3.0 of the immunoSEQ assay was performed at survey level. Assay: immunoSEQ multiplex PCR; the TCRdb copy retains only in-frame clones and omits some. This sample has 21,000 or so clones, with approximately 87% found just once. This clonotype was sampled from a woman aged 45-65 years with HIV. The V call is TRBV7-3, the J call TRBJ2-1; the D gene is possibly TRBD2 (6 bases). The sample here was unsorted PBMCs, taken 2.5 to 2.7 years after starting antiretroviral therapy. The CDR3 DNA is TGTGCCAGCAGCGCAACCCTAGCGCGGAATGAGCAGTTCTTC. Residues: CASSATLARNEQFF.